This TCR beta chain was profiled in a study of shared clonotypes between healthy human individuals. This CDR3 spans 17 amino acids. The V gene's germline CDR1 is SGHTA and CDR2 FQGTGA. V was pared by 2 bases and J by 0 bases, with 9 bases of the junction left unmatched. Only in-frame clones appear in the TCRdb table, and some are missing; sequencing was by immunoSEQ multiplex PCR. The table has around 500,000 clones, 81% seen once. The chain is built from TRBV7-3 and TRBJ2-5; the match to TRBD1 covers 7 bases. The receptor's source is a woman aged 40 to 50 in good health. Some clones in this sample may be carry-over from other donors' samples. Source material: PBMCs. In nucleotides, the CDR3 is TGTGCCAGCAGCTTAGGATCGGGGACAGCGTACCAAGAGACCCAGTACTTC. Protein sequence: CASSLGSGTAYQETQYF.